A single sample gave rise to the 16 T cell receptor beta chains below, sequenced in a study of T-cell reconstitution after alpha-beta-depleted transplantation in children. Unique molecular identifiers were used in preparing the TCRbeta library. TCRdb independently ran MiXCR on the PCR reads; one entry per CDR3 protein. The sample comprises 330,000 or so distinct CDR3 sequences, 10% to 13% of which are singletons, and 2% to 3% rests with the top ten. The starting material was PBMCs from the stem cell graft donor, obtained from the stem cell graft. The receptors derive from a human donor who donated a stem cell graft to a child with acute lymphoblastic leukemia.

This clonotype showed up many times. This chain joins TRBV11-2 and TRBJ2-3, with D hard to call. The CDR3 has 14 residues. Germline V gene lookup returns CDR1 SGHAT and CDR2 FQNNGV. Deletions cut 2 bases from V and 8 bases from J, with 14 bases between. DNA of the CDR3: TGTGCCAGCAGCTTATCAAGAGCCTTTGGTACGCAGTATTTT. Residues: CASSLSRAFGTQYF.

Ten or more counts support this clonotype. J is TRBJ2-3 and V is TRBV24-1, with D possibly being TRBD1 or TRBD2 (5 bases each). This CDR3 comprises 14 residues. The ends were cut back, 3 bases at V and 3 bases at J, with 9 bases in the middle. Germline lookup yields CDR1 KGHDR and CDR2 SFDVKD. This CDR3 is CATSDRGVTDTQYF. DNA for the CDR3: TGTGCCACCAGTGATCGGGGCGTTACAGATACGCAGTATTTT.

This clonotype occurred a few times. J is TRBJ2-3 and V is TRBV29-1; D is perhaps TRBD2 (6 bases). This CDR3 is built from 13 residues. V was trimmed by 3 bases and J by 1 base, leaving 8 bases between them. Germline CDR1 reads SQVTM; CDR2 reads ANQGSEA. The CDR3 here is CSVDGGGTDTQYF. CDR3 nucleotides: TGCAGCGTTGACGGGGGTGGCACAGATACGCAGTATTTT.

This chain links TRBV12-3 or TRBV12-4 with TRBJ2-1; D might be TRBD2 (5 bases). V was cut by 8 bases and J by 8 bases, with 7 bases left in between. CDR3 size: 10 residues. CDR3 amino acids: CASSRDEQFF. In DNA, the CDR3 is TGTGCCAGCTCGAGGGATGAGCAGTTCTTC.

This clonotype was recorded at least ten times. V is TRBV9 and J is TRBJ2-7; 10 positions match TRBD1. CDR3 size: 15 residues. Germline V gene lookup returns CDR1 SGDLS and CDR2 YYNGEE. V lost 0 bases and J lost 7; bases outside the gene matches: 7. The CDR3 here is CASSVEGQGTREQYF. The CDR3 DNA sequence: TGTGCCAGCAGCGTAGAGGGACAGGGGACGAGAGAGCAGTACTTC.

V usage is TRBV6-5 and J usage is TRBJ1-2; TRBD1 matches at 10 bases. The V gene end was trimmed by 2 bases and the J gene end by 8 bases; junction bases not matched to a gene: 5. CDR3 length equals 14 residues. Per the germline V gene, CDR1 is MNHEY and CDR2 is SVGAGI. CDR3 DNA sequence: TGTGCCAGCAGTTACCGGGACAGGGGAGGCGGCTACACCTTC. Translating it yields CASSYRDRGGGYTF.

In this sample, this clonotype turned up a few times. The J gene is TRBJ2-5, the V gene TRBV5-6; 10 nucleotides agree with TRBD1. V gave up 4 bases and J gave up 7 bases; unmatched junction bases: 10. CDR1 and CDR2 from the germline V gene are SGHDT and YYEEEE. The CDR3 has 15 amino acids. In DNA, the CDR3 is TGTGCCAGCAGCAGAAGACAGGGGGCGTTGGGGACCCAGTACTTC. Translating gives CASSRRQGALGTQYF.

V gene TRBV7-3 combines with J gene TRBJ2-2; 7 nucleotides align to TRBD1. From germline, CDR1 is SGHTA and CDR2 FQGTGA. The CDR3 extends over 15 amino acids. J was trimmed by 7 bases and V by 5 bases; bases with no gene match: 10. CDR3 region: CASSPWPTGYGELFF. CDR3 bases: TGTGCCAGCAGCCCTTGGCCGACAGGGTACGGGGAGCTGTTTTTT.

The genes are TRBV29-1 and TRBJ2-5; 8 bases are shared with TRBD2. Germline trimming cut 6 bases from V and 3 bases from J; bases unmatched to any gene: 9. The V gene's germline CDR1 is SQVTM and CDR2 ANQGSEA. This CDR3 region has 14 residues. The CDR3 protein is CSVVSGNAKETQYF. The CDR3 DNA follows: TGCAGCGTCGTTAGCGGGAACGCCAAAGAGACCCAGTACTTC.

The V call is TRBV24-1, the J call TRBJ2-3, with 9 bases that match TRBD2. The CDR3 covers 16 residues. V trimming: 3 bases; J trimming: 4 bases; junction bases outside the gene matches: 7. Germline CDR1 and CDR2: KGHDR and SFDVKD. In nucleotides, the CDR3 is TGTGCCACCAGTGATCGAGCTAGCGGGACTGCAGATACGCAGTATTTT. Translating it yields CATSDRASGTADTQYF.

The rearrangement uses TRBV4-3 and TRBJ2-1; D is uncertain. CDR3 length: 15 amino acids. Germline CDR1 and CDR2: LGHNA and YSLEER. Trimming left V 0 bases short and J 4 bases short, with 10 bases between. The CDR3 is CASSQDLAIYNEQFF. The CDR3 DNA reads TGCGCCAGCAGCCAAGATTTGGCCATTTACAATGAGCAGTTCTTC.

This clonotype was found many times. The genes are TRBV4-2 and TRBJ2-1, with TRBD1 matching 9 bases. The germline gives CDR1 LGHNA, CDR2 YNFKEQ. Germline trimming cut 6 bases from V and 3 bases from J; bases unmatched to any gene: 6. The CDR3 is 15 amino acids. CDR3 in amino acids: CASSHRDRVYNEQFF. The CDR3 bases are TGTGCCAGCAGTCACCGGGACAGGGTCTACAATGAGCAGTTCTTC.

V usage is TRBV19 and J usage is TRBJ1-1; D is uncertain. Trimming took off 7 bases at V and 0 bases at J, with 12 bases between the two ends. Germline CDR1 reads LNHDA; CDR2 reads SQIVND (reference sequence). CDR3 length: 14 residues. The CDR3 spells CASTREVLNTEAFF. The CDR3 DNA follows: TGTGCCAGTACGCGGGAGGTGTTGAACACTGAAGCTTTCTTT.

This clonotype was picked up a small number of times. The V and J genes are TRBV5-1 and TRBJ2-2, with D perhaps matching TRBD2 (6 bases). Trimming stripped 0 bases from V and 3 bases from J, with 12 bases between. There are 16 residues in the CDR3. Germline V CDR1 and CDR2: SGHRS, YFSETQ. CDR3 protein: CASSLAGSGDTGELFF. The CDR3 nucleotides read TGCGCCAGCAGCTTGGCTGGATCGGGGGACACCGGGGAGCTGTTTTTT. The whole variable domain, remainder taken from reference TRBV5-1 and TRBJ2-2, is KAGVTQTPRYLIKTRGQQVTLSCSPISGHRSVSWYQQTPGQGLQFLFEYFSETQRNKGNFPGRFSGRQFSNSRSEMNVSTLELGDSALYLCASSLAGSGDTGELFFGEGSRLTVL.

V and J are TRBV24-1 and TRBJ2-1; 7 bases agree with TRBD1. The CDR3 sequence is 15 residues long. The J segment lost 3 bases and the V segment lost 3 bases, leaving 4 bases of the junction unmatched. CDR1 KGHDR and CDR2 SFDVKD come from the germline V gene. CDR3 nucleotides: TGTGCCACCAGTGATCACCGGGACAGCTACAATGAGCAGTTCTTC. Protein sequence: CATSDHRDSYNEQFF.

In its sample, this clonotype was seen a few times. J is TRBJ2-3 and V is TRBV5-1; 7 nucleotides line up with TRBD2. The CDR3 totals 16 residues. V was clipped by 0 bases and J by 2 bases; unmatched bases: 6. Germline V gene sequence: CDR1 SGHRS, CDR2 YFSETQ. Here the CDR3 reads CASSLAPSGFTDTQYF. Here the CDR3 DNA reads TGCGCCAGCAGCTTGGCCCCTAGCGGATTCACAGATACGCAGTATTTT.